This T cell receptor beta chain comes out of a study of identical twins. Points on this clonotype: Antigen specificity is unknown.

The CDR3 consists of 14 residues. V was clipped by 6 bases and J by 4 bases, with 15 bases between them. The germline V gene encodes CDR1 MNHNS and CDR2 SASEGT. TCRdb called the 5' RACE reads again in MiXCR, with one record for every CDR3 protein. The sample shows under 1 million distinct CDR3 sequences, around 12% of them seen only once. Study-wide results and caveats: For out-of-frame beta sequences, excess twin sharing was weaker.

These data are also associated with another study on yellow fever vaccine responses in identical twins.

The sequence was obtained from a woman between 18 and 29 years old in good health. Sample: PBMCs. The rearrangement uses TRBV6-1 and TRBJ1-2; D unresolved. In DNA form, the CDR3 reads TGTGCCAGCAGAAATCCGGGAAGGGCCTATGGCTACACCTTC. Its translation is CASRNPGRAYGYTF.